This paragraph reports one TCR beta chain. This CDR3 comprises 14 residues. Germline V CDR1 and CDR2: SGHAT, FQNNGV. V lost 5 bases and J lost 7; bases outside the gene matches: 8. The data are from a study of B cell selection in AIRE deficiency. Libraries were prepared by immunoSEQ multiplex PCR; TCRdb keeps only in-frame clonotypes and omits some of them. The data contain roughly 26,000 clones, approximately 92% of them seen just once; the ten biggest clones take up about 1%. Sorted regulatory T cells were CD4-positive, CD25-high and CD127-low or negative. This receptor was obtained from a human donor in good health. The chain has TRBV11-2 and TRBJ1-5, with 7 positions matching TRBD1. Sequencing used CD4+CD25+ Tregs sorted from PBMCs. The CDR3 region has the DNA TGTGCCAGCAGCATAAACAGGGGTGGGCAGCCCCAGCATTTT. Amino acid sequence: CASSINRGGQPQHF. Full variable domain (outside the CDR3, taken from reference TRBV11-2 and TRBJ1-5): EAGVAQSPRYKIIEKRQSVAFWCNPISGHATLYWYQQILGQGPKLLIQFQNNGVVDDSQLPKDRFSAERLKGVDSTLKIQPAKLEDSAVYLCASSINRGGQPQHFGDGTRLSIL.